The source of this T cell receptor (beta chain) is a study of blood T cell repertoires in COVID-19. Generated by immunoSEQ multiplex PCR, the TCRdb table keeps only in-frame clones and is missing some. The repertoire holds 300,000 to 350,000 clones, with 90% as singletons. V dropped 2 bases and J dropped 4; count of bases not matched to a gene: 2. CDR1 and CDR2 from the germline V gene are SGDLS and YYNGEE. The CDR3 has 13 residues. The rearrangement links TRBV9 to TRBJ1-2, with 7 bases identical to TRBD1. This receptor was obtained from a middle-aged woman with COVID-19, enrolled during active disease. Sequencing input: peripheral blood. CDR3 coding DNA: TGTGCCAGCAGCGTCCGGGACAGCTATGGCTACACCTTC. Translation gives CASSVRDSYGYTF. The whole variable domain, filled in from reference TRBV9 and TRBJ1-2, reads DSGVTQTPKHLITATGQRVTLRCSPRSGDLSVYWYQQSLDQGLQFLIQYYNGEERAKGNILERFSAQQFPDLHSELNLSSLELGDSALYFCASSVRDSYGYTFGSGTRLTVV.